The clone carrying this TCR beta chain was seen a handful of times. The antigen is undetermined. The data are from a study of T-cell memory formation after mild COVID-19. Study as a whole: In these data, TCR clusters were largely donor specific. Study outcomes and limitations: From day 15 to 85, contracting clones were balanced between CD4 and CD8, whereas later expanders leaned toward CD4+.

TCRdb analysed the 5' RACE reads with MiXCR anew, one entry per CDR3 protein. Of 390,000 or so distinct CDR3 sequences listed, about 15% are singletons. The TCR sequence derives from a man younger than 35 who had mild COVID-19 (a few samples of this study predate the infection). Cell type and time point are not known. The sequencing input was PBMCs or a T cell subset sorted from them (not recorded which).

DNA of the CDR3: TGTGCCAGCAGCCAAGAGGGGGTCACCTCTGGGGCCAACGTCCTGACTTTC. It yields the protein CASSQEGVTSGANVLTF. The rearrangement uses TRBV4-2 and TRBJ2-6, with D perhaps assigned TRBD1 or TRBD2 (5 bases each). Germline loops: CDR1 LGHNA, CDR2 YNFKEQ. Deletions cut 0 bases from V and 0 bases from J, with 9 bases between. The CDR3 contains 17 residues.